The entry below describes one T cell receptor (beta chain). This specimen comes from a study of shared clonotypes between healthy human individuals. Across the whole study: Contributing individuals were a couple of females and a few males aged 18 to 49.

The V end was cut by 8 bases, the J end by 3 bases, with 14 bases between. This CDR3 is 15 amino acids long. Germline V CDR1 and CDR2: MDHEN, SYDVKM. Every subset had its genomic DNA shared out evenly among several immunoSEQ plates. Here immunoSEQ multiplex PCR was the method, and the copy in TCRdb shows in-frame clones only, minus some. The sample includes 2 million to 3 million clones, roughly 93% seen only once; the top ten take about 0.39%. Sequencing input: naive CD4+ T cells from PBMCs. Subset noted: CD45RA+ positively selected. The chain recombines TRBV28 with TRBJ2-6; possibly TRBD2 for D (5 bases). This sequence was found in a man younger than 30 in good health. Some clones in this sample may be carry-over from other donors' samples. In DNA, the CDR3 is TGTGCCAGCCGGGCGCGGGTGATTGGGGCCAACGTCCTGACTTTC. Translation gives CASRARVIGANVLTF.